This T cell receptor (beta chain) was recorded in a study of cytomegalovirus exposure and HLA in healthy donors. Study-level points and caveats: In a later analysis, CMV-associated beta chains were mostly HLA-associated, it appeared. In an earlier analysis, most TCR beta V segments were productive about 87% or about 30% of the time.

The V and J ends lost 2 bases and 5 bases, in that order; junction bases with no gene match: 7. CDR3 length: 15 residues. The germline V gene has CDR1 SGDLS and CDR2 YYNGEE. Both 60 Vbeta primers and 13 Jbeta primers went into the PCR. Repertoires were generated with immunoSEQ multiplex PCR, while TCRdb's copy carries only in-frame clones and drops some. This table holds 190,000 or so clones, around three quarters found once. Of note for this clone: The target antigen is unknown.

The TCR originated in a boy aged 10-17 years in good health and CMV-seronegative. V gene TRBV9 combines with J gene TRBJ2-7; 10 bases agree with TRBD1. The sequenced sample was PBMCs. CDR3 nucleotides: TGTGCCAGCAGCGTTACCGGGACAGGGGATAACGAGCAGTACTTC. Protein sequence: CASSVTGTGDNEQYF.